Listed here are 7 T cell receptor beta chains from one sample, sequenced in a study of blood T cell repertoires in COVID-19. Profiling relied on immunoSEQ multiplex PCR, and the TCRdb table lists in-frame clones only, not all of them. Here the sample spans about 210,000 clones, less than 90% being singletons. What was sequenced was peripheral blood. Receptors originate from a man in his forties with acute or convalescent COVID-19.

This chain connects TRBV19 to TRBJ1-5; 9 nucleotides agree with TRBD1. The CDR3 is 19 amino acids. Germline assignment: CDR1 LNHDA and CDR2 SQIVND (reference sequence). Trimming removed 4 bases from V and 0 bases from J; junction bases left unmatched: 13. CDR3: CASSTPDRGLAYSNQPQHF. The CDR3 DNA is TGTGCCAGTAGTACCCCGGACAGGGGATTGGCCTATAGCAATCAGCCCCAGCATTTT.

This chain uses TRBV12-1 with TRBJ2-3; the table calls TRBD1, which could not be checked here. TRBV12-1 is marked as a pseudogene. The CDR3 totals 17 residues. Written as DNA, the CDR3 is TGTGCCAGCAGCCCAAGCCCTACCGGGGACACCACAGATACGCAGTATTTT. It codes for CASSPSPTGDTTDTQYF.

This clone has a single count. V gene TRBV19 combines with J gene TRBJ2-6; no definite D call. Germline CDR1 and CDR2: LNHDA and SQIVND (reference sequence). V was trimmed by 5 bases and J by 2 bases, leaving 13 bases between them. This CDR3 is built from 16 residues. The CDR3 nucleotides read TGTGCCAGTAGTTCAACCCCAGTCACTGGGGCCAACGTCCTGACTTTC. It yields the protein CASSSTPVTGANVLTF.

V and J are TRBV19 and TRBJ1-1; maybe TRBD1 (5 bases). Trimming shortened V by 1 base and J by 0 bases, and 12 bases separated the two germline ends. This CDR3 is 16 amino acids long. Germline values: CDR1 LNHDA, CDR2 SQIVND (reference sequence). CDR3 sequence: CASSIAPGRMNTEAFF. The CDR3 DNA reads TGTGCCAGTAGTATAGCCCCAGGGCGAATGAACACTGAAGCTTTCTTT.

The chain is built from TRBV5-1 and TRBJ2-2; maybe TRBD2 (6 bases). The V gene's germline CDR1 is SGHRS and CDR2 YFSETQ. The ends were cut back, 0 bases at V and 6 bases at J, with 12 bases in the middle. This CDR3 is 15 amino acids long. The CDR3 nucleotides are TGCGCCAGCAGCTTGGCCCGCCCGGGGGCCGGGGAGCTGTTTTTT. Its protein is CASSLARPGAGELFF.

V gene TRBV7-2 combines with J gene TRBJ1-2; 8 bases match TRBD1. Trimming cost V 5 bases and J 8 bases; bases outside gene matches: 16. Germline V gene data show CDR1 as SGHTA and CDR2 as FQGNSA. The length of the CDR3 is 16 residues. The chain's CDR3 is CASSPTIGQGRRGYTF. The CDR3 region has the DNA TGTGCCAGCAGCCCAACCATTGGACAGGGACGTAGGGGCTACACCTTC.

The chain has TRBV10-3 and TRBJ2-7; 7 bases fit TRBD2. The CDR3 has 16 amino acids. The V segment lost 3 bases and the J segment 2 bases; nucleotides outside the gene matches: 10. Per germline, CDR1 ENHRY and CDR2 SYGVKD. The CDR3 DNA is TGTGCCATCAGTGATGAGGGGAGGGGCTCGCCCTACGAGCAGTACTTC. It yields the protein CAISDEGRGSPYEQYF.